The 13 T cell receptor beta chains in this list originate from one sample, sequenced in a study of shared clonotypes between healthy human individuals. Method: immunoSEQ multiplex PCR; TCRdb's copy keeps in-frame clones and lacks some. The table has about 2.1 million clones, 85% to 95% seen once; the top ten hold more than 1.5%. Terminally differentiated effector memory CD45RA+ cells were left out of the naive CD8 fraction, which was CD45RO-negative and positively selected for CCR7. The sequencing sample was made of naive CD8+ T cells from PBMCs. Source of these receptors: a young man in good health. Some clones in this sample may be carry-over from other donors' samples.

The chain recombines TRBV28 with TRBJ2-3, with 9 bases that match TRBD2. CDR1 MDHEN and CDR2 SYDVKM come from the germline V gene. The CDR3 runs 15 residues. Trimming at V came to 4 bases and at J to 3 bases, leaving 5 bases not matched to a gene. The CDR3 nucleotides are TGTGCCAGCAGTTCCCTGCGGGAGGGGACAGATACGCAGTATTTT. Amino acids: CASSSLREGTDTQYF.

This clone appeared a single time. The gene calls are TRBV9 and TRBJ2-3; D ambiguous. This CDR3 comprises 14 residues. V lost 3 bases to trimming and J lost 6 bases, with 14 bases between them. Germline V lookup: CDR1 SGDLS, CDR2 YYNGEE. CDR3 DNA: TGTGCCAGCAGCGCTATTCCTGGCCCCGATACGCAGTATTTT. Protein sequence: CASSAIPGPDTQYF. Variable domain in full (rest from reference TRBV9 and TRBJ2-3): DSGVTQTPKHLITATGQRVTLRCSPRSGDLSVYWYQQSLDQGLQFLIQYYNGEERAKGNILERFSAQQFPDLHSELNLSSLELGDSALYFCASSAIPGPDTQYFGPGTRLTVL.

CDR3 sequence: CASSIRTSGGNTGELFF. CDR3 nucleotide sequence: TGTGCCAGCAGCATCCGGACTAGCGGAGGAAACACCGGGGAGCTGTTTTTT. This chain uses TRBV9 with TRBJ2-2, with TRBD2 matching over 10 bases. Germline values: CDR1 SGDLS, CDR2 YYNGEE. There are 17 residues in the CDR3. V lost 4 bases and J lost 2; bases outside the gene matches: 8.

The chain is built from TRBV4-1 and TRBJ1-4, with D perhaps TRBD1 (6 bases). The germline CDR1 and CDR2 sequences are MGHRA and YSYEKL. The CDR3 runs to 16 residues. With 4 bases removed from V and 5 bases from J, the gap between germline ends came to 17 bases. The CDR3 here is CASSPKGGLLNEKLFF. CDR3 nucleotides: TGCGCCAGCAGCCCCAAGGGGGGGTTACTCAATGAAAAACTGTTTTTT.

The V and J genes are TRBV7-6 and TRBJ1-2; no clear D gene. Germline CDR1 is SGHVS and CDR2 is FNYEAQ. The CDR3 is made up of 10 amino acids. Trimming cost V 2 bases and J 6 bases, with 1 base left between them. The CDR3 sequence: CASSLNGYTF. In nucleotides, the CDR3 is TGTGCCAGCAGCTTAAATGGCTACACCTTC.

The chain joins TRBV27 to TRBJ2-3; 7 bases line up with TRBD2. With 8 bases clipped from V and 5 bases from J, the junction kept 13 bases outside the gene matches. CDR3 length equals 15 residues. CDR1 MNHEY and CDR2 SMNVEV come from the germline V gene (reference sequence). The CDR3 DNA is TGTGCCAGCTCGGCGGCCCCCTCGGGGGGAGATACGCAGTATTTT. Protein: CASSAAPSGGDTQYF.

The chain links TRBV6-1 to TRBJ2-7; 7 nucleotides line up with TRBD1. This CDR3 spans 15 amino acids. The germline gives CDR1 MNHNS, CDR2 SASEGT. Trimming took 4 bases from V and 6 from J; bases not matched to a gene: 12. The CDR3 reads CASSVDRATGGEQYF. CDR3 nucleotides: TGTGCCAGCAGTGTTGACAGGGCTACAGGTGGCGAGCAGTACTTC.

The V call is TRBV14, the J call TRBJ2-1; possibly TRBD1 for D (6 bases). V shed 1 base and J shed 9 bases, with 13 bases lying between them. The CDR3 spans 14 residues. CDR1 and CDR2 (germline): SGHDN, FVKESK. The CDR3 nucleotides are TGTGCCAGCAGCCAAGCATTCAGGGGCGGTGAGCAGTTCTTC. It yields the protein CASSQAFRGGEQFF.

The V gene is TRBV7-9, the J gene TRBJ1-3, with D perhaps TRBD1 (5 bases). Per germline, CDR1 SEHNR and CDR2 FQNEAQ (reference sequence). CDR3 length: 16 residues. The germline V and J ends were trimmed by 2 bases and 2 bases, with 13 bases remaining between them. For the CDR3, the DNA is TGTGCCAGCAGCTTATCGGTCAGGGAAGCTGGAAACACCATATATTTT. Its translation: CASSLSVREAGNTIYF.

CDR3 sequence: CASSLEIDSYNEQFF. As DNA, the CDR3 is TGTGCCAGCAGCTTAGAGATTGACTCCTACAATGAGCAGTTCTTC. This chain connects TRBV7-8 to TRBJ2-1; D is undetermined. Germline CDR1 and CDR2: SGHVS and FQNEAQ. The CDR3 has 15 residues. Trimming took off 1 base at V and 0 bases at J, with 7 bases between the two ends.

CDR3 in amino acids: CASSINSLLPDYTF. The CDR3, as DNA: TGTGCCAGCAGTATTAACAGTCTCCTACCCGATTACACCTTC. This chain uses TRBV27 with TRBJ1-2; D remains ambiguous. Deletions cut 5 bases from V and 11 bases from J, with 21 bases between. The CDR3 is 14 residues long. CDR1 MNHEY and CDR2 SMNVEV come from the germline V gene (reference sequence).

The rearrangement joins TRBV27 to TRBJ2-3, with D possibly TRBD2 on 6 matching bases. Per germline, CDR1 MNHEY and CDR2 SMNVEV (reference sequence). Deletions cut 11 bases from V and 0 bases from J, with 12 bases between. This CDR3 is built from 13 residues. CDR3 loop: CASGDASTDTQYF. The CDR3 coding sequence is TGTGCCTCGGGAGACGCTAGCACAGATACGCAGTATTTT.

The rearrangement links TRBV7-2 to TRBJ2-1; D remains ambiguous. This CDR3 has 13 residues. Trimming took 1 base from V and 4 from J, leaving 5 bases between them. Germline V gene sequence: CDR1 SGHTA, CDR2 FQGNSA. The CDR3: CASSLGPYNEQFF. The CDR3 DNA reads TGTGCCAGCAGCTTAGGTCCGTACAATGAGCAGTTCTTC.